A single sample is the source of the 32 T cell receptor beta chains below, sequenced in a study of T cell responses to AZD1222 COVID-19 vaccine. Measured with immunoSEQ multiplex PCR; TCRdb has only the in-frame clones, and not every one. This sample yields around 120,000 clones, of which about 92% are seen a single time; around 5% belongs to the top ten. The sample here was peripheral blood, taken 28 days after the second AZD1222 dose. These TCRs come from an adult who received the AZD1222 COVID-19 vaccine.

The J gene is TRBJ1-2, the V gene TRBV23-1, with unresolved D. TRBV23-1 is noted as an ORF with a role that remains uncertain. The CDR3 is 15 amino acids. V lost 2 bases and J 0 bases, leaving 10 bases between the germline ends. CDR3 coding DNA: TGCGCCAGCAGTCAAAGGGCAGCTTCTAACTATGGCTACACCTTC. Translation gives CASSQRAASNYGYTF.

This chain connects TRBV3-1 (or the pseudogene TRBV3-2) to TRBJ2-1; no reliable D call. Germline V gene sequence: CDR1 LGHDT, CDR2 YNNKEL (reference sequence). The V end lost 4 bases, the J end lost 0 bases, and 13 bases lay between the germline ends. The CDR3 is 16 amino acids. CDR3 in amino acids: CASSPIIGVSYNEQFF. DNA for the CDR3: TGTGCCAGCAGCCCGATTATTGGGGTCTCCTACAATGAGCAGTTCTTC.

The chain is built from TRBV21-1 and TRBJ2-7; the DNA was not compared with TRBD1, the D call given in the table. TRBV21-1 is given as a pseudogene. There are 12 residues in the CDR3. CDR3 protein: CAGPDRVYEQYF. The CDR3 nucleotides are TGTGCCGGTCCGGACAGGGTCTACGAGCAGTACTTC.

V usage is TRBV18 and J usage is TRBJ1-1, with 8 bases that match TRBD1. Unmatched junction bases numbered 4, after V lost 4 bases and J lost 3 bases. The CDR3 runs 14 residues. Germline lookup yields CDR1 KGHSH and CDR2 LQKENI. The CDR3 region has the DNA TGTGCCAGCTCACTCCTGGACAGGGACACTGAAGCTTTCTTT. It codes for CASSLLDRDTEAFF. The complete variable domain, with remaining parts taken from reference TRBV18 and TRBJ1-1, reads NAGVMQNPRHLVRRRGQEARLRCSPMKGHSHVYWYRQLPEEGLKFMVYLQKENIIDESGMPKERFSAEFPKEGPSILRIQQVVRGDSAAYFCASSLLDRDTEAFFGQGTRLTVV.

The chain carries TRBV6-2 or TRBV6-3 and TRBJ2-7, with 11 bases that match TRBD1. With 5 bases clipped from V and 3 bases from J, the junction kept 3 bases outside the gene matches. The CDR3 is made up of 14 amino acids. Germline CDR1 and CDR2: MNHEY and SVGEGT. CDR3 sequence (DNA): TGTGCCAGCAGTACGGGGACAGGGGGCTACGAGCAGTACTTC. It encodes CASSTGTGGYEQYF.

This chain joins TRBV25-1 and TRBJ2-7; D is possibly TRBD1 (5 bases). V gave up 6 bases and J gave up 3 bases, with 9 bases separating them. Germline CDR1 MGHDK, CDR2 SYGVNS. This CDR3 is built from 12 residues. This CDR3 is CASSRQGYEQYF. CDR3 in DNA: TGTGCCAGCAGCCGCCAGGGCTACGAGCAGTACTTC.

The chain has TRBV2 and TRBJ2-2, with TRBD2 as a possible D gene (6 bases). The CDR3 spans 16 residues. Germline loops: CDR1 SNHLY, CDR2 FYNNEI. V gave up 4 bases and J gave up 2 bases, with 14 bases separating them. CDR3 residues: CASSVVGGVNTGELFF. The CDR3 nucleotides are TGTGCCAGCAGTGTGGTGGGCGGGGTAAACACCGGGGAGCTGTTTTTT.

V is TRBV12-3 or TRBV12-4 and J is TRBJ1-2; 7 nucleotides align to TRBD1. The CDR3 totals 13 residues. Trimming removed 1 base from V and 4 bases from J; junction bases left unmatched: 0. Here the CDR3 reads CASSLGTGYGYTF. Written as DNA, the CDR3 is TGTGCCAGCAGTTTAGGGACAGGCTATGGCTACACCTTC.

This clone was seen only once. The chain is built from TRBV7-8 and TRBJ1-1; D is undetermined. This CDR3 is 14 amino acids long. Germline values: CDR1 SGHVS, CDR2 FQNEAQ. Between the trimmed V and J ends, which lost 0 bases and 3 bases, there was a span of 8 bases. CDR3 DNA sequence: TGTGCCAGCAGCTTAGCTAGGTCGGACACTGAAGCTTTCTTT. It specifies CASSLARSDTEAFF.

This rearrangement joins TRBV18 to TRBJ1-2; 7 bases agree with TRBD1. This CDR3 spans 14 amino acids. Trimming at V came to 2 bases and at J to 6 bases, leaving 6 bases not matched to a gene. Germline assignment: CDR1 KGHSH and CDR2 LQKENI. The CDR3 reads CASSPGTDQNGYTF. For the CDR3, the DNA is TGTGCCAGCTCACCAGGGACAGATCAGAATGGCTACACCTTC.

The rearrangement links TRBV5-4 to TRBJ1-2, with a possible D match to TRBD1 (6 bases). V lost 4 bases and J 5 bases, leaving 9 bases between the germline ends. CDR3 size: 12 residues. The germline V gene has CDR1 SGHNT and CDR2 YYREEE (reference sequence). CDR3 amino acids: CASSVTGYGYTF. The CDR3 coding sequence is TGTGCCAGCAGCGTGACAGGTTATGGCTACACCTTC.

The chain links TRBV9 to TRBJ1-4; TRBD1 might be the D (5 bases). V lost 4 bases and J lost 4, with 14 bases in between. The CDR3 covers 15 residues. The V gene's germline CDR1 is SGDLS and CDR2 YYNGEE. The CDR3 DNA follows: TGTGCCAGCAGCCCCTGGGTAGGGGTTAATGAAAAACTGTTTTTT. It specifies CASSPWVGVNEKLFF.

The V call is TRBV24-1, the J call TRBJ2-5; 8 bases line up with TRBD2. Unmatched junction bases numbered 7, after V lost 3 bases and J lost 8 bases. Per germline, CDR1 KGHDR and CDR2 SFDVKD. The CDR3 runs to 14 residues. The CDR3 sequence: CATSDTTGGGTQYF. In DNA, the CDR3 is TGTGCCACCAGTGATACGACGGGAGGGGGAACCCAGTACTTC.

This rearrangement joins TRBV3-1 (or the pseudogene TRBV3-2) to TRBJ2-7; 7 bases are shared with TRBD1. The V gene's germline CDR1 is LGHDT and CDR2 YNNKEL (reference sequence). The J segment lost 6 bases and the V segment lost 4 bases, leaving 6 bases of the junction unmatched. This CDR3 comprises 13 residues. The CDR3 sequence: CASSRGQESEQYF. As DNA, the CDR3 is TGTGCCAGCAGCCGAGGACAGGAAAGCGAGCAGTACTTC.

The V gene is TRBV12-3 or TRBV12-4, the J gene TRBJ1-2, with D tentatively TRBD1 (6 bases). This CDR3 contains 12 residues. The V and J ends lost 5 bases and 3 bases respectively, with 7 bases between them. DNA for the CDR3: TGTGCCAGCAGTCGGACAGACTATGGCTACACCTTC. Translation: CASSRTDYGYTF.

The CDR3 sequence: CASSYADGGQGYYGYTF. The DNA for the CDR3 is TGTGCCAGCAGTTACGCCGACGGAGGACAGGGTTACTATGGCTACACCTTC. The chain recombines TRBV6-2 or TRBV6-3 with TRBJ1-2; 8 positions agree with TRBD1. Losses at the gene ends were 2 bases for V and 3 bases for J; bases not matched to a gene: 11. CDR1 MNHEY and CDR2 SVGEGT come from the germline V gene. The CDR3 contains 17 residues.

The chain couples TRBV7-9 to TRBJ1-2; D is uncertain. V gave up 1 base and J gave up 6 bases, with 12 bases separating them. The germline CDR1 and CDR2 sequences are SEHNR and FQNEAQ (reference sequence). The CDR3 loop spans 14 amino acids. DNA of the CDR3: TGTGCCAGCAGCTTAGGGACGGGCTCGGATGGCTACACCTTC. Its protein product is CASSLGTGSDGYTF.

This chain connects TRBV18 to TRBJ1-4; D is perhaps TRBD1 (6 bases). The V gene's germline CDR1 is KGHSH and CDR2 LQKENI. The germline V and J ends were trimmed by 4 bases and 5 bases, with 14 bases remaining between them. This CDR3 region has 15 residues. CDR3 sequence (DNA): TGTGCCAGCTCACAGGGGACAACTTTAAATGAAAAACTGTTTTTT. It translates to CASSQGTTLNEKLFF. The full variable domain, its missing parts supplied by reference TRBV18 and TRBJ1-4, is NAGVMQNPRHLVRRRGQEARLRCSPMKGHSHVYWYRQLPEEGLKFMVYLQKENIIDESGMPKERFSAEFPKEGPSILRIQQVVRGDSAAYFCASSQGTTLNEKLFFGSGTQLSVL.

V is TRBV18 and J is TRBJ2-1, with 15 positions matching TRBD2. From germline, CDR1 is KGHSH and CDR2 LQKENI. The CDR3 length is 18 residues. V shed 0 bases, J shed 3 bases, and the junction held 3 bases outside the gene matches. As DNA, the CDR3 is TGTGCCAGCTCACCACCTGGGACTAGCGGGAGGCGCTACAATGAGCAGTTCTTC. Protein: CASSPPGTSGRRYNEQFF.

The chain links TRBV11-2 to TRBJ2-1; possibly TRBD2 for D (6 bases). Between the trimmed V and J ends, which lost 0 bases and 6 bases, there was a span of 12 bases. This CDR3 spans 15 amino acids. Looked up from germline, CDR1 is SGHAT and CDR2 is FQNNGV. The CDR3 protein is CASSLDFGLSNEQFF. CDR3 DNA: TGTGCCAGCAGCTTAGACTTTGGACTATCCAATGAGCAGTTCTTC.

V and J are TRBV19 and TRBJ1-5, with D perhaps TRBD1 (5 bases). The CDR3 has 14 amino acids. The germline V and J ends were trimmed by 11 bases and 6 bases, with 20 bases remaining between them. Germline V CDR1 and CDR2: LNHDA, SQIVND (reference sequence). Here the CDR3 reads CAAENAGFIQPQHF. DNA for the CDR3: TGTGCCGCAGAAAATGCAGGGTTCATTCAGCCCCAGCATTTT.

V is TRBV6-2 or TRBV6-3 and J is TRBJ2-7; D uncertain. This CDR3 is 12 amino acids long. Germline loops: CDR1 MNHEY, CDR2 SVGEGT. The ends were cut back, 3 bases at V and 7 bases at J, with 10 bases in the middle. CDR3 sequence reads: CASSYLPGEQYF. The CDR3 DNA is TGTGCCAGCAGTTATCTACCCGGGGAGCAGTACTTC.

This clone was found a few times. The chain combines TRBV5-6 with TRBJ1-3; 7 positions agree with TRBD1. This CDR3 contains 14 residues. CDR1 is SGHDT, CDR2 YYEEEE, per germline. V shed 7 bases and J 4 bases; nucleotides not matched to a gene: 8. The CDR3 DNA follows: TGTGCCAGCGGCATGACAGGGCCAGGAAACACCATATATTTT. Translation gives CASGMTGPGNTIYF.

The rearrangement uses TRBV6-1 and TRBJ1-5; D not resolved. The CDR3 length is 14 residues. V was cut by 2 bases and J by 2 bases, with 7 bases left in between. Germline V gives CDR1 MNHNS, CDR2 SASEGT. Written as DNA, the CDR3 is TGTGCCAGCAGTGAATATCGGGGCAATCAGCCCCAGCATTTT. Translating it yields CASSEYRGNQPQHF.

The CDR3 coding sequence is TGTGCCAGCAGCTCACAGGGAGTTACCAATTCACCCCTCCACTTT. Translation gives CASSSQGVTNSPLHF. This chain links TRBV7-9 with TRBJ1-6, with D possibly TRBD1 on 6 matching bases. Germline V gives CDR1 SEHNR, CDR2 FQNEAQ (reference sequence). V was shortened by 4 bases and J by 7 bases, with 14 bases between the two germline ends. The length of the CDR3 is 15 residues.

The chain combines TRBV12-3 or TRBV12-4 with TRBJ1-1, with D unclear. The CDR3 has 12 amino acids. V was pared by 5 bases and J by 2 bases, with 6 bases between. The CDR3 region is CASSDTNTEAFF. Written as DNA, the CDR3 is TGTGCCAGCAGTGACACAAACACTGAAGCTTTCTTT.

The chain uses TRBV7-9 and TRBJ1-2, with 11 positions matching TRBD1. From germline, CDR1 is SEHNR and CDR2 FQNEAQ (reference sequence). The CDR3 totals 16 residues. V lost 5 bases to trimming and J lost 8 bases; unmatched junction nucleotides: 13. CDR3 DNA: TGTGCCAGCAGCATATCCGGGACAGGGGGTAGTGAGGGCTACACCTTC. The encoded protein is CASSISGTGGSEGYTF.

This rearrangement joins TRBV3-1 (or the pseudogene TRBV3-2) to TRBJ1-3, with no clear D. V was trimmed by 7 bases and J by 4 bases, leaving 11 bases between them. Per the germline V gene, CDR1 is LGHDT and CDR2 is YNNKEL (reference sequence). The CDR3 covers 13 residues. The CDR3 loop is CASTPKGGNTIYF. For the CDR3, the DNA is TGTGCCAGCACCCCCAAAGGGGGAAACACCATATATTTT.

This sequence joins TRBV5-1 and TRBJ1-5; tentatively, D is TRBD1 (6 bases). The V end was cut by 0 bases, the J end by 2 bases, with 9 bases between. Germline V gene data show CDR1 as SGHRS and CDR2 as YFSETQ. This CDR3 comprises 15 residues. The DNA of the CDR3 is TGCGCCAGCAGCTTGGCAGGGGATCGCAATCAGCCCCAGCATTTT. Translating gives CASSLAGDRNQPQHF.

The V and J genes are TRBV15 and TRBJ1-6; 10 bases map to TRBD1. There are 15 residues in the CDR3. Trimming cost V 5 bases and J 6 bases; bases outside gene matches: 4. CDR1 is LNHNV, CDR2 YYDKDF, per germline (reference sequence). CDR3 region: CATSPRTGGNSPLHF. The DNA for the CDR3 is TGTGCCACCAGCCCAAGGACAGGGGGTAATTCACCCCTCCACTTT.

Concerning this clone itself: Germline and junction disagree at one end, which may indicate a read error. This sequence joins TRBV20-1 and TRBJ1-6; D is undetermined. Germline-derived CDR1 and CDR2 are DFQATT and SNEGSKA (reference sequence). The CDR3 is 11 residues long. The CDR3 DNA reads as TGCAGTGCTAGAGATACTTTCACCCTTCACTTT. Its protein product is CSARDTFTLHF.

The chain recombines TRBV4-3 with TRBJ2-7; no clear D. Germline V gene lookup returns CDR1 LGHNA and CDR2 YSLEER. The CDR3 runs 13 residues. V shed 0 bases and J shed 3 bases, with 6 bases lying between them. The DNA for the CDR3 is TGCGCCAGCAGCCAAGATCGGCACTACGAGCAGTACTTC. Protein sequence: CASSQDRHYEQYF.